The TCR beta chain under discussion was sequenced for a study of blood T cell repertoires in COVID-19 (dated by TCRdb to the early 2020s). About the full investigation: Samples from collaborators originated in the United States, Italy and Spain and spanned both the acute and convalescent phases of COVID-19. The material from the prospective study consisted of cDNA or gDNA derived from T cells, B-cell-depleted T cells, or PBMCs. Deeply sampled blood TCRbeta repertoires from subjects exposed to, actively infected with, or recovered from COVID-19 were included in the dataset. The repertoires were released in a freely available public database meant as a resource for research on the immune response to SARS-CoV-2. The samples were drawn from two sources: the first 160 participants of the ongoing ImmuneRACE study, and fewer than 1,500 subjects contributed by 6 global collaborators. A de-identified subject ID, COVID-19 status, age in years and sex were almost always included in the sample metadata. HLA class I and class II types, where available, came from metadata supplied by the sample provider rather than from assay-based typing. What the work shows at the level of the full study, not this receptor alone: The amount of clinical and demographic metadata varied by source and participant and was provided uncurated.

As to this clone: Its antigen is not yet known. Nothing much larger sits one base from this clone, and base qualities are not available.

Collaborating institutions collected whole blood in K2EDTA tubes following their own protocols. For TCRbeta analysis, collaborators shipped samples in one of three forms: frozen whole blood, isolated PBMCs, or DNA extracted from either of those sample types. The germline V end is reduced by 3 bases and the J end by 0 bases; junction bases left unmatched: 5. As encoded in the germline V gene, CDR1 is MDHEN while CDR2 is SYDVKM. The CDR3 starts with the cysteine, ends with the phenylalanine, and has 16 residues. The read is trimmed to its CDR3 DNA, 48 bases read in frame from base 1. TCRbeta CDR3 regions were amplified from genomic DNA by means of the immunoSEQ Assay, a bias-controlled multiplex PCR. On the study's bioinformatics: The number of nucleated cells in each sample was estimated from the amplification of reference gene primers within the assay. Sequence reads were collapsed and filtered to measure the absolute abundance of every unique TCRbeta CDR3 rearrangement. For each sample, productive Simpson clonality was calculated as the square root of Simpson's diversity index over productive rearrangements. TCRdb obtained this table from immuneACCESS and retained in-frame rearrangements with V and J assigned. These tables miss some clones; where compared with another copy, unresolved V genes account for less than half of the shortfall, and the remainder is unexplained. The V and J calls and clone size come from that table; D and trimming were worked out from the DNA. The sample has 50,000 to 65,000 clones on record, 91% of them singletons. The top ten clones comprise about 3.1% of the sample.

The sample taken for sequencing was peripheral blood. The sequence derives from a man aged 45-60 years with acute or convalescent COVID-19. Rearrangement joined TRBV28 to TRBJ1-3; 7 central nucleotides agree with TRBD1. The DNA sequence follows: TGTGCCAGCAGTTTCCTGACAGGGCCCTCTGGAAACACCATATATTTT. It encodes CASSFLTGPSGNTIYF.